Each of the 4 T cell receptor beta chains below was sequenced from the same sample in a study of shared clonotypes between healthy human individuals. Assay used: immunoSEQ multiplex PCR; TCRdb lists only in-frame clones, some missing. The table lists over 850,000 clones, roughly 74% of them singletons. Sequencing input: memory CD4+ T cells from PBMCs. Indicated subset: CD45RA-negative fraction. The receptor set was obtained from a man aged 18 to 35 in good health. Some clones in this sample may be carry-over from other donors' samples.

The gene calls are TRBV28 and TRBJ2-4; 7 bases line up with TRBD1. CDR3 length: 16 amino acids. Germline V gene data show CDR1 as MDHEN and CDR2 as SYDVKM. The junction had 9 bases not matched to a gene; V was cut back by 5 bases and J by 2 bases. DNA for the CDR3: TGTGCCAGCAGTCCCCCGGACAGGCTTACCAAAAACATTCAGTACTTC. Amino acids: CASSPPDRLTKNIQYF.

Details on this clone: This same CDR3 is encoded by further DNA sequences in the sample. The J gene is TRBJ2-3, the V gene TRBV11-2; D uncertain. CDR1 and CDR2 (germline): SGHAT, FQNNGV. The CDR3 sequence is 13 residues long. V was trimmed by 0 bases and J by 6 bases, leaving 7 bases between them. CDR3 sequence reads: CASSLDIGDTQYF. In DNA form, the CDR3 reads TGTGCCAGCAGCTTAGATATCGGGGATACGCAGTATTTT.

The genes are TRBV5-1 and TRBJ2-2; D remains ambiguous. This CDR3 has 13 amino acids. The germline CDR1 and CDR2 sequences are SGHRS and YFSETQ. V dropped 6 bases and J dropped 5 bases, with 11 bases sitting between them. The CDR3 DNA reads as TGCGCCAGCACCCAGATCCAGACCGGGGAGCTGTTTTTT. Amino acids: CASTQIQTGELFF.

In its sample, this clone was seen a few times. The V gene is TRBV6-5, the J gene TRBJ2-2; D gene ambiguous. From germline, CDR1 is MNHEY and CDR2 SVGAGI. The CDR3 has 16 amino acids. The V end lost 2 bases, the J end lost 2 bases, and 12 bases lay between the germline ends. CDR3 sequence: CASSYQGPRNTGELFF. CDR3 nucleotides: TGTGCCAGCAGTTACCAAGGACCTAGAAACACCGGGGAGCTGTTTTTT.